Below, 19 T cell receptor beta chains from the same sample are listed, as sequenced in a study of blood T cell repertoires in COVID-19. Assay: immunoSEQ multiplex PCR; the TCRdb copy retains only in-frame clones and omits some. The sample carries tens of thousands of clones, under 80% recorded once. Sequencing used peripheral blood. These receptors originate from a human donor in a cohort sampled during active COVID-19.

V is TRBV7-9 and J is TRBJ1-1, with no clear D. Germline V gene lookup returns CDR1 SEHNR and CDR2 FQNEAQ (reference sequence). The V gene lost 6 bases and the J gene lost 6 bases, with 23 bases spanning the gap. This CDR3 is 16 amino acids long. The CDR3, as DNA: TGTGCCAGCAGTACTACTCCCATGTATGGCGTCCCTGAAGCTTTCTTT. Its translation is CASSTTPMYGVPEAFF.

The CDR3 coding sequence is TGTGCCAGCAGCTTAAAGACGGCAGGGTTTGGGTATGGCTACACCTTC. Its translation: CASSLKTAGFGYGYTF. The rearrangement uses TRBV7-9 and TRBJ1-2; the D gene is possibly TRBD1 (5 bases). The CDR3 is made up of 16 amino acids. V was clipped by 2 bases and J by 5 bases, with 18 bases between them. Germline V lookup: CDR1 SEHNR, CDR2 FQNEAQ (reference sequence).

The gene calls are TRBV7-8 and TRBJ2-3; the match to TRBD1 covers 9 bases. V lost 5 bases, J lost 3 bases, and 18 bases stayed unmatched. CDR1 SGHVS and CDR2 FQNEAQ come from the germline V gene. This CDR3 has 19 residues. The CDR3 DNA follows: TGTGCCAGCAGCCCGGACAGGGGTCGAGCGACTCGATTTACAGATACGCAGTATTTT. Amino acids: CASSPDRGRATRFTDTQYF. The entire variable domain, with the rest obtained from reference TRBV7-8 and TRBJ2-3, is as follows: GAGVSQSPRYKVAKRGQDVALRCDPISGHVSLFWYQQALGQGPEFLTYFQNEAQLDKSGLPSDRFFAERPEGSVSTLKIQRTQQEDSAVYLCASSPDRGRATRFTDTQYFGPGTRLTVL.

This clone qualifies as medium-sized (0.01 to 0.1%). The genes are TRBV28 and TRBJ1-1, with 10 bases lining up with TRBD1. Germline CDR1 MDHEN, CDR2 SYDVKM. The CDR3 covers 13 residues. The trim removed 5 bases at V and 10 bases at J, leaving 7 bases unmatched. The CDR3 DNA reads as TGTGCCAGCAGTGAGACAGGGGGCATAGCAGCTTTCTTT. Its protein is CASSETGGIAAFF.

In nucleotides, the CDR3 is TGTGCCAGCAGTTTACAGGGAAGGGCCTACGAGCAGTACTTC. This translates into CASSLQGRAYEQYF. This chain joins TRBV27 and TRBJ2-7; D is perhaps TRBD1 (5 bases). Germline values: CDR1 MNHEY, CDR2 SMNVEV (reference sequence). The CDR3 contains 14 residues. The V end lost 2 bases, the J end lost 2 bases, and 10 bases lay between the germline ends.

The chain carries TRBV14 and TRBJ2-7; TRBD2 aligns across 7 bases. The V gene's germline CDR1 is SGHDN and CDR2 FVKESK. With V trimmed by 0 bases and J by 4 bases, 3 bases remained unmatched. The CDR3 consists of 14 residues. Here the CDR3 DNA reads TGTGCCAGCAGCCAAGATTCGGGGGGTTACGAGCAGTACGTC. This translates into CASSQDSGGYEQYV.

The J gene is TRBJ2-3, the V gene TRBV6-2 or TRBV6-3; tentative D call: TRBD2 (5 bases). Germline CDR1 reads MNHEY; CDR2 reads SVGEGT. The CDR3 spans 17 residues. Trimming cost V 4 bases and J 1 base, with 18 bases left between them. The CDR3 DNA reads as TGTGCCAGCAGTTCCAATCGGACTCCGCGGGGCACAGATACGCAGTATTTT. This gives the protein CASSSNRTPRGTDTQYF.

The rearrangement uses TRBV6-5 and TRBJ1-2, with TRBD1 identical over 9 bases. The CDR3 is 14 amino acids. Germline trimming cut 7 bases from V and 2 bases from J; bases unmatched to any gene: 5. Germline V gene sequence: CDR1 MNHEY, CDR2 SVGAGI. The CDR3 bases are TGTGCCAGCATTCCGACAGGGGGAAACTATGGCTACACCTTC. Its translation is CASIPTGGNYGYTF.

The CDR3 DNA follows: TGTGCCAGCAGTGAGGTGGTTACAGGGTACGAGCAGTACTTC. Encoded protein: CASSEVVTGYEQYF. The rearrangement links TRBV6-1 to TRBJ2-7; D possibly corresponds to TRBD1 (6 bases). The germline V gene has CDR1 MNHNS and CDR2 SASEGT. Trimming shortened V by 3 bases and J by 4 bases, and 13 bases separated the two germline ends. CDR3 length: 14 amino acids.

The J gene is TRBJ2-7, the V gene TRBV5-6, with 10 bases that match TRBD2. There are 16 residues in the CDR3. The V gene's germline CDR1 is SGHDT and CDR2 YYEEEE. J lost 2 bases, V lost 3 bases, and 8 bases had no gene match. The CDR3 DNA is TGTGCCAGCAGCTCAGCGACTAGCGGGTTCACCTACGAGCAGTACTTC. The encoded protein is CASSSATSGFTYEQYF. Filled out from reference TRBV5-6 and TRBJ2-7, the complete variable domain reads DAGVTQSPTHLIKTRGQQVTLRCSPKSGHDTVSWYQQALGQGPQFIFQYYEEEERQRGNFPDRFSGHQFPNYSSELNVNALLLGDSALYLCASSSATSGFTYEQYFGPGTRLTVT.

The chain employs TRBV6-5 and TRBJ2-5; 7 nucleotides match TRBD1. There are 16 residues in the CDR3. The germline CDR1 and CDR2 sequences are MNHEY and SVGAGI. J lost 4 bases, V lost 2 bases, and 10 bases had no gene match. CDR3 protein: CASSYGAGGKGETQYF. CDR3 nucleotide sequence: TGTGCCAGCAGTTACGGTGCAGGGGGTAAGGGAGAGACCCAGTACTTC.

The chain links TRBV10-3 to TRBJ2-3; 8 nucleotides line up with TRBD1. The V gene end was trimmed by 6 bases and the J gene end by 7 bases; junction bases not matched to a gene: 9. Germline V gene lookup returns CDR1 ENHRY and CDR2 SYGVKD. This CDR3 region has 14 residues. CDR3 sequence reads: CAISAGQGSNTQYF. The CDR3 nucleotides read TGTGCCATCAGCGCAGGACAGGGTTCGAATACGCAGTATTTT.

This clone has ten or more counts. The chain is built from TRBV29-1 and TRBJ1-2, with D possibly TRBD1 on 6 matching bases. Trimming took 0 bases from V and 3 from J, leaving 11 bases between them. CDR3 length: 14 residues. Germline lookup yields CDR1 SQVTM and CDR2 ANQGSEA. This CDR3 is CSVEDPDSYYGYTF. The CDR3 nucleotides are TGCAGCGTTGAAGATCCGGACAGTTACTATGGCTACACCTTC.

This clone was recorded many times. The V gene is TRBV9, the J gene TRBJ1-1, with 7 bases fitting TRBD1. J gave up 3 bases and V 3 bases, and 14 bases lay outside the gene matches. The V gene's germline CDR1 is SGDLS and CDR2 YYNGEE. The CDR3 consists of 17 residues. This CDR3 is CASSATGAPDVDTEAFF. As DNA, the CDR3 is TGTGCCAGCAGCGCAACAGGGGCCCCCGACGTTGACACTGAAGCTTTCTTT.

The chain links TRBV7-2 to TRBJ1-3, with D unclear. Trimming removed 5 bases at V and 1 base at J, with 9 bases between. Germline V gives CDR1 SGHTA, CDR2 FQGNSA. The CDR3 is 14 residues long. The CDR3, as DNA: TGTGCCAGCAGCCGGAGGAGTTCTGGAAACACCATATATTTT. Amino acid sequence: CASSRRSSGNTIYF.

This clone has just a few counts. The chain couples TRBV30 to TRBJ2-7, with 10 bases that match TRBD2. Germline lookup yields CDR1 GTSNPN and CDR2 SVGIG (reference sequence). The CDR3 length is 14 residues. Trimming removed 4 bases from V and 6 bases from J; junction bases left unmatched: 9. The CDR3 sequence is CAWNIAGGRGEQYF. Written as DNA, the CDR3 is TGTGCCTGGAACATAGCGGGGGGTCGCGGCGAGCAGTACTTC.

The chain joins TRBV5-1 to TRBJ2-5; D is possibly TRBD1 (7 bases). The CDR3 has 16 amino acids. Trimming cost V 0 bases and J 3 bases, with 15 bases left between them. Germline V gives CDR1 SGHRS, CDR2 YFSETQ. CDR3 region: CASSLAPRGAEETQYF. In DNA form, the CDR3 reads TGCGCCAGCAGCTTGGCCCCCAGGGGGGCGGAAGAGACCCAGTACTTC.

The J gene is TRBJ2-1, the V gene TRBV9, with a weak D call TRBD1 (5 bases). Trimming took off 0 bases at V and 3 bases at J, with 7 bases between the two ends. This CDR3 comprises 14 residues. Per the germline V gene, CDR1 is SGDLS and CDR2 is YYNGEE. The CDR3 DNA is TGTGCCAGCAGCGTAGCAGACAGCTACAATGAGCAGTTCTTC. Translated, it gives CASSVADSYNEQFF.

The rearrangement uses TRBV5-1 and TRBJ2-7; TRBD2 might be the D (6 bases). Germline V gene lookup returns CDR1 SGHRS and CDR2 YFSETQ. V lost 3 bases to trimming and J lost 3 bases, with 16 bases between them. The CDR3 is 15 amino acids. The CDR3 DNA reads TGCGCCAGCAGCTCGGGGGTAGGACCGTTCTACGAGCAGTACTTC. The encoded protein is CASSSGVGPFYEQYF.